The 19 T cell receptor beta chains below all came from one sample that was sequenced in a study of human T cells and chemical hapten exposure. Specified time point: patch test 1, 2 weeks after DPC sensitization. The treatment here: therapeutic diphenylcyclopropenone sensitization with weekly scalp DPC. TCRdb re-analysed the RACE reads in MiXCR, keeping a single row per CDR3 protein. The sample has about 340,000 distinct CDR3 sequences, under 8% seen once. The source material was whole blood, sampled in connection with sensitization to the hapten diphenylcyclopropenone (DPC). These receptor sequences come from a woman aged 18-29 years with alopecia areata. Some clones in this sample may be carry-over from other donors' samples.

The chain combines TRBV6-6 with TRBJ1-4; D not resolved. CDR1 and CDR2 (germline): MNHNY, SVGAGI (reference sequence). V was shortened by 5 bases and J by 5 bases, with 15 bases between the two germline ends. The CDR3 has 15 amino acids. The CDR3 sequence: CASSPLEGANEKLFF. The CDR3, as DNA: TGTGCCAGCAGTCCATTAGAGGGCGCGAATGAAAAACTGTTTTTT.

This clonotype has at least ten counts. The chain employs TRBV18 and TRBJ2-6, with D unclear. The CDR3 consists of 14 residues. Germline loops: CDR1 KGHSH, CDR2 LQKENI. Trimming removed 8 bases at V and 0 bases at J, with 8 bases between. The CDR3 protein is CASSPSSGANVLTF. CDR3 nucleotide sequence: TGTGCCAGCAGCCCGAGCTCTGGGGCCAACGTCCTGACTTTC.

This clonotype has a count of ten or more. This sequence joins TRBV20-1 and TRBJ1-5; the D is unclear. V was cut by 3 bases and J by 2 bases, with 8 bases left in between. In germline, CDR1 is DFQATT, CDR2 SNEGSKA (reference sequence). CDR3 length: 13 amino acids. In DNA, the CDR3 is TGCAGTGCTAGGGGTCAGGGCAATCAGCCCCAGCATTTT. Translated: CSARGQGNQPQHF.

This clonotype was detected ten times or more. The chain employs TRBV20-1 and TRBJ2-7, with 7 bases aligning to TRBD2. CDR1 is DFQATT, CDR2 SNEGSKA, per germline (reference sequence). The CDR3 spans 17 residues. The V segment lost 4 bases and the J segment 2 bases; nucleotides outside the gene matches: 17. The CDR3 spells CSATIAQTTSFAYEQYF. CDR3 DNA: TGCAGTGCTACGATCGCCCAGACGACTAGCTTTGCCTACGAGCAGTACTTC.

This clonotype has more than one count but fewer than ten. V gene TRBV6-2 or TRBV6-3 combines with J gene TRBJ1-2; no clear D gene. Trimming stripped 11 bases from V and 0 bases from J, with 13 bases between. Per the germline V gene, CDR1 is MNHEY and CDR2 is SVGEGT. The CDR3 covers 13 residues. CDR3: CALPDLANYGYTF. The DNA for the CDR3 is TGTGCCCTGCCCGACCTAGCTAACTATGGCTACACCTTC.

This clonotype turned up a few times. The chain recombines TRBV10-3 with TRBJ2-1; 8 bases map to TRBD1. Germline values: CDR1 ENHRY, CDR2 SYGVKD. The CDR3 has 13 amino acids. The V and J ends lost 6 bases and 6 bases, in that order; junction bases with no gene match: 4. CDR3 in DNA: TGTGCCATCAGGCAGGGGGCTTTCAATGAGCAGTTCTTC. This encodes CAIRQGAFNEQFF.

The V call is TRBV29-1, the J call TRBJ2-1; 7 positions agree with TRBD1. This CDR3 is built from 14 residues. Germline V CDR1 and CDR2: SQVTM, ANQGSEA. The ends lost 3 bases at V and 2 bases at J; junction bases unmatched: 4. The chain's CDR3 is CSVERTGAYNEQFF. CDR3 sequence (DNA): TGCAGCGTTGAGCGAACAGGGGCCTACAATGAGCAGTTCTTC.

The gene calls are TRBV10-3 and TRBJ2-3; D is undetermined. V was cut by 3 bases and J by 0 bases, with 7 bases left in between. This CDR3 spans 14 amino acids. Looked up from germline, CDR1 is ENHRY and CDR2 is SYGVKD. Here the CDR3 reads CAISDSGSTDTQYF. Written as DNA, the CDR3 is TGTGCCATCAGTGATTCTGGGAGCACAGATACGCAGTATTTT.

The chain has TRBV14 and TRBJ1-2; D not certain. The CDR3 length is 12 residues. Germline V gives CDR1 SGHDN, CDR2 FVKESK. V was pared by 6 bases and J by 1 base, with 6 bases between. In DNA form, the CDR3 reads TGTGCCAGCAGTGAACTTAACTATGGCTACACCTTC. It specifies CASSELNYGYTF.

The chain has TRBV7-2 and TRBJ2-2; D may be TRBD2 (5 bases). Germline V gene sequence: CDR1 SGHTA, CDR2 FQGNSA. The CDR3 has 14 amino acids. The V end lost 6 bases, the J end lost 4 bases, and 12 bases lay between the germline ends. CDR3 DNA: TGTGCCAGCAGATCGGACTCCTTCACCGGGGAGCTGTTTTTT. Translation gives CASRSDSFTGELFF.

This clonotype was counted at least ten times. CDR3 in DNA: TGTGCCAGCAGTTACTCAGGGAATGAAAAACTGTTTTTT. Translated: CASSYSGNEKLFF. The genes are TRBV6-2 or TRBV6-3 and TRBJ1-4; D is ambiguous. V was cut by 0 bases and J by 5 bases, with 4 bases left in between. The CDR3 extends over 13 amino acids. Germline CDR1 and CDR2: MNHEY and SVGEGT.

This clonotype was found a few times. V gene TRBV4-2 combines with J gene TRBJ2-1; the D is unclear. V was shortened by 6 bases and J by 3 bases, with 15 bases between the two germline ends. This CDR3 has 15 amino acids. Germline V lookup: CDR1 LGHNA, CDR2 YNFKEQ. CDR3 sequence (DNA): TGTGCCAGCAGAAGCACCGATAAAGACTACAATGAGCAGTTCTTC. This encodes CASRSTDKDYNEQFF.

This sequence joins TRBV20-1 and TRBJ1-1; the match to TRBD1 covers 7 bases. Trimming at V came to 6 bases and at J to 0 bases, leaving 4 bases not matched to a gene. CDR1 DFQATT and CDR2 SNEGSKA come from the germline V gene (reference sequence). The CDR3 consists of 13 residues. The CDR3 sequence is CSAGDSMNTEAFF. DNA of the CDR3: TGCAGTGCAGGGGACAGCATGAACACTGAAGCTTTCTTT.

This clonotype was seen ten or more times. V is TRBV6-2 or TRBV6-3 and J is TRBJ1-1, with a weak D call TRBD1 (5 bases). This CDR3 region has 11 residues. Germline V CDR1 and CDR2: MNHEY, SVGEGT. V was clipped by 7 bases and J by 5 bases, with 8 bases between them. The CDR3 DNA reads TGTGCCAGCACCCAGGGAACTGAAGCTTTCTTT. The encoded protein is CASTQGTEAFF.

This clonotype appeared many times. The chain links TRBV2 to TRBJ2-5; 7 nucleotides agree with TRBD1. Germline CDR1 is SNHLY and CDR2 is FYNNEI. After removal of 6 bases from V and 1 base from J, the junction contained 8 bases not matched to a gene. The CDR3 is 15 residues long. In DNA form, the CDR3 reads TGTGCCAGCAGCTCCACAGGGGCGGGCCAAGAGACCCAGTACTTC. As protein: CASSSTGAGQETQYF.

This clonotype appeared a few times. The chain carries TRBV5-6 and TRBJ2-5; D ambiguous. Germline V CDR1 and CDR2: SGHDT, YYEEEE. V shed 2 bases and J shed 0 bases, with 8 bases lying between them. This CDR3 is 14 amino acids long. CDR3 nucleotide sequence: TGTGCCAGCAGCTTCTTACCCTACCAAGAGACCCAGTACTTC. This translates into CASSFLPYQETQYF.

This clonotype was counted between two and nine times. The V call is TRBV13, the J call TRBJ2-7, with D perhaps matching TRBD2 (5 bases). The CDR3 loop spans 17 amino acids. Germline V gives CDR1 PRHDT, CDR2 FYEKMQ (reference sequence). Trimming removed 6 bases from V and 0 bases from J, with 21 bases in between. The CDR3 DNA follows: TGTGCCAGCAGTTCAACTAGGGAACAACCTATCTCCTACGAGCAGTACTTC. It encodes CASSSTREQPISYEQYF. Full variable domain (rest looked up from reference TRBV13 and TRBJ2-7): AAGVIQSPRHLIKEKRETATLKCYPIPRHDTVYWYQQGPGQDPQFLISFYEKMQSDKGSIPDRFSAQQFSDYHSELNMSSLELGDSALYFCASSSTREQPISYEQYFGPGTRLTVT.

This clonotype was counted at least ten times. The chain carries TRBV7-9 and TRBJ1-2; D unclear. CDR1 is SEHNR, CDR2 FQNEAQ, per germline (reference sequence). This CDR3 region has 16 residues. Trimming took 0 bases from V and 4 from J, leaving 15 bases between them. The chain's CDR3 is CASSLAGVGFGYGYTF. CDR3 DNA sequence: TGTGCCAGCAGCTTAGCGGGTGTAGGGTTCGGCTATGGCTACACCTTC.

This clonotype was counted a few times. The chain carries TRBV7-2 and TRBJ1-5; D is ambiguous. This CDR3 region has 13 residues. Germline CDR1 and CDR2: SGHTA and FQGNSA. V was clipped by 0 bases and J by 5 bases, with 5 bases between them. The CDR3 nucleotides are TGTGCCAGCAGCTTAGCCAATTATCAGCCCCAGCATTTT. Its protein product is CASSLANYQPQHF.